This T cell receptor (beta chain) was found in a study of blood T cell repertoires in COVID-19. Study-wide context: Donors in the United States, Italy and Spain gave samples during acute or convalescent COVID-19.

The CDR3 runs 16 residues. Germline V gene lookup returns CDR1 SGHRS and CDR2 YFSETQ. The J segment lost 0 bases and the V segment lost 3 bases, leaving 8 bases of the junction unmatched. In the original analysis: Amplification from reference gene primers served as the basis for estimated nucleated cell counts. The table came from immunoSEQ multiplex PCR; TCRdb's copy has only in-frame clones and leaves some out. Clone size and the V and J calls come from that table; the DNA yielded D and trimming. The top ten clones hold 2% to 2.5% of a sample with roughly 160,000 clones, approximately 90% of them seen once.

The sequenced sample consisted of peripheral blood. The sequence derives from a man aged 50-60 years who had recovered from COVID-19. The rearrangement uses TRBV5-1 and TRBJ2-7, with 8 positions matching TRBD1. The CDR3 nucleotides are TGCGCCAGCAGCTCCCCGGAGGGGACAGGCTCCTACGAGCAGTACTTC. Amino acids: CASSSPEGTGSYEQYF.